These T cell receptor beta chains were read from a single sample in a study of T cell changes during pregnancy in multiple sclerosis. Measured with immunoSEQ multiplex PCR; TCRdb has only the in-frame clones, and not every one. In the table there are about 55,000 clones, over 80% of which are singletons. The starting material was CD4+ T cells from peripheral blood mononuclear cells, obtained in the first trimester of pregnancy. The receptors here all came from a female donor with multiple sclerosis, enrolled in a pregnancy study. CDR3s include the opening cysteine and the closing phenylalanine or tryptophan. Each record gives: J gene, V gene, D gene, clone size, CDR3 protein, CDR3 DNA. D genes are given only for firm matches. Clone size is stated in some rows and not others, as once, few, many or a class when expanded.

J gene: TRBJ2-1
V gene: TRBV5-3
D gene: TRBD2
clone size: .
CDR3 protein: CARSLWGSGRPDEQFF
CDR3 DNA: TGTGCCAGAAGCCTTTGGGGTAGCGGGAGGCCGGATGAGCAGTTCTTC

J gene: TRBJ2-3
V gene: TRBV29-1
D gene: TRBD2
clone size: .
CDR3 protein: CSVENRLAGSTDTQYF
CDR3 DNA: TGCAGCGTTGAGAACCGCTTAGCGGGAAGCACAGATACGCAGTATTTT

J gene: TRBJ1-6
V gene: TRBV2
D gene: .
clone size: once
CDR3 protein: CASTPRSGSSPLHF
CDR3 DNA: TGTGCCAGCACGCCGCGGAGTGGGAGTTCACCCCTCCACTTT

J gene: TRBJ2-5
V gene: TRBV9
D gene: TRBD2
clone size: .
CDR3 protein: CASSRTGGPETQYF
CDR3 DNA: TGTGCCAGCAGCCGGACGGGAGGGCCGGAGACCCAGTACTTC

J gene: TRBJ2-2
V gene: TRBV11-2
D gene: .
clone size: few
CDR3 protein: CASSSYGAGFANTGELFF
CDR3 DNA: TGTGCCAGCAGCTCCTATGGGGCGGGGTTCGCGAACACCGGGGAGCTGTTTTTT

J gene: TRBJ1-5
V gene: TRBV28
D gene: .
clone size: .
CDR3 protein: CASRIQGWQPQHF
CDR3 DNA: TGTGCCAGCAGGATACAGGGCTGGCAGCCCCAGCATTTT

J gene: TRBJ2-2
V gene: TRBV7-2
D gene: .
clone size: few
CDR3 protein: CASSPGRVGELFF
CDR3 DNA: TGTGCCAGCAGCCCGGGGAGAGTCGGGGAGCTGTTTTTT

J gene: TRBJ2-2
V gene: TRBV6-5
D gene: TRBD2
clone size: once
CDR3 protein: CASNGLAGTGELFF
CDR3 DNA: TGTGCCAGCAACGGACTAGCGGGCACCGGGGAGCTGTTTTTT

J gene: TRBJ1-2
V gene: TRBV7-3
D gene: TRBD1
clone size: .
CDR3 protein: CASSPQGDRVHGYTF
CDR3 DNA: TGTGCCAGCAGTCCCCAGGGGGACAGGGTTCATGGCTACACCTTC

J gene: TRBJ2-2
V gene: TRBV5-1
D gene: TRBD1
clone size: .
CDR3 protein: CASRLQGTNTGELFF
CDR3 DNA: TGCGCCAGCAGGTTACAGGGGACGAACACCGGGGAGCTGTTTTTT

J gene: TRBJ2-1
V gene: TRBV7-3
D gene: .
clone size: .
CDR3 protein: CASSPKPGLNEQFF
CDR3 DNA: TGTGCCAGCAGCCCAAAGCCTGGGCTCAATGAGCAGTTCTTC

J gene: TRBJ1-2
V gene: TRBV12-1
D gene: .
clone size: .
CDR3 protein: CASSFGTGNYGYTF
CDR3 DNA: .

J gene: TRBJ1-2
V gene: TRBV9
D gene: TRBD1
clone size: .
CDR3 protein: CASSATGVGYTF
CDR3 DNA: TGTGCCAGCAGCGCAACAGGGGTCGGCTACACCTTC

J gene: TRBJ2-2
V gene: TRBV11-3
D gene: .
clone size: .
CDR3 protein: CASSFAGLDTGELFF
CDR3 DNA: TGTGCCAGCAGCTTTGCGGGGTTAGACACCGGGGAGCTGTTTTTT

J gene: TRBJ1-5
V gene: TRBV4-2
D gene: .
clone size: .
CDR3 protein: CASSQGPNQPQHF
CDR3 DNA: TGTGCCAGCAGCCAGGGCCCCAATCAGCCCCAGCATTTT

J gene: TRBJ2-7
V gene: TRBV7-8
D gene: .
clone size: .
CDR3 protein: CASSLVLAAYEQYF
CDR3 DNA: TGTGCCAGCAGCTTAGTGTTAGCGGCCTACGAGCAGTACTTC

J gene: TRBJ2-3
V gene: TRBV7-2
D gene: TRBD2
clone size: .
CDR3 protein: CASRRLLAGGVRDTQYF
CDR3 DNA: TGTGCCAGCAGACGTCTTTTAGCGGGAGGGGTTAGAGATACGCAGTATTTT

J gene: TRBJ2-7
V gene: TRBV5-1
D gene: .
clone size: .
CDR3 protein: CASSLQGTYEQYF
CDR3 DNA: TGCGCCAGCAGCTTGCAGGGGACCTACGAGCAGTACTTC

J gene: TRBJ1-5
V gene: TRBV6-1
D gene: TRBD1
clone size: .
CDR3 protein: CASSEIQGGGNQPQHF
CDR3 DNA: TGTGCCAGCAGTGAAATACAGGGGGGAGGCAATCAGCCCCAGCATTTT

J gene: TRBJ1-6
V gene: TRBV2
D gene: TRBD1
clone size: .
CDR3 protein: CASREPGQGAKF
CDR3 DNA: TGTGCCAGCAGAGAGCCGGGACAGGGGGCGAAGTTT

J gene: TRBJ1-5
V gene: TRBV6-5
D gene: .
clone size: .
CDR3 protein: CASSYTGGANQPQHF
CDR3 DNA: TGTGCCAGCAGTTATACGGGGGGCGCGAACCAGCCCCAGCATTTT

J gene: TRBJ2-7
V gene: TRBV7-2
D gene: .
clone size: .
CDR3 protein: CASSLPRDSLPQAYEQYF
CDR3 DNA: TGTGCCAGCAGCCTACCGCGGGACTCCCTCCCGCAGGCCTACGAGCAGTACTTC

J gene: TRBJ2-7
V gene: TRBV7-2
D gene: .
clone size: .
CDR3 protein: CASSLGEGSYEQYF
CDR3 DNA: TGTGCCAGCAGCTTAGGAGAGGGTTCCTACGAGCAGTACTTC

J gene: TRBJ2-1
V gene: TRBV19
D gene: .
clone size: .
CDR3 protein: CASSPGGLAKFF
CDR3 DNA: TGTGCCAGTAGTCCCGGAGGGCTAGCTAAGTTCTTC

J gene: TRBJ1-3
V gene: TRBV5-6
D gene: TRBD1
clone size: .
CDR3 protein: CASRAQGGGNTIYF
CDR3 DNA: TGTGCCAGCAGAGCACAGGGGGGAGGAAACACCATATATTTT

J gene: TRBJ1-5
V gene: TRBV19
D gene: .
clone size: .
CDR3 protein: CASSERGGNQPQHF
CDR3 DNA: TGTGCCAGTAGTGAGAGAGGAGGCAATCAGCCCCAGCATTTT

J gene: TRBJ2-1
V gene: TRBV7-2
D gene: .
clone size: .
CDR3 protein: CASSLAGGPGIIGNEQFF
CDR3 DNA: TGTGCCAGCAGCTTAGCGGGGGGACCAGGGATCATAGGCAATGAGCAGTTCTTC

J gene: TRBJ1-5
V gene: TRBV7-2
D gene: TRBD1
clone size: few
CDR3 protein: CASSVDRGQPQHF
CDR3 DNA: TGTGCCAGCAGTGTCGACAGGGGTCAGCCCCAGCATTTT

J gene: TRBJ2-1
V gene: TRBV7-9
D gene: .
clone size: few
CDR3 protein: CASSQSAVTNEQFF
CDR3 DNA: TGTGCCAGCAGCCAATCGGCTGTGACTAATGAGCAGTTCTTC

J gene: TRBJ2-7
V gene: TRBV28
D gene: .
clone size: .
CDR3 protein: CASTPTALSYEQYF
CDR3 DNA: TGTGCCAGCACTCCGACAGCCCTCTCCTACGAGCAGTACTTC

J gene: TRBJ2-3
V gene: TRBV7-9
D gene: .
clone size: .
CDR3 protein: CASSPGAGVADTQYF
CDR3 DNA: TGTGCCAGCAGCCCAGGGGCGGGAGTAGCCGATACGCAGTATTTT

J gene: TRBJ1-1
V gene: TRBV4-1
D gene: TRBD1
clone size: few
CDR3 protein: CASSPVDRMNTEAFF
CDR3 DNA: TGCGCCAGCAGCCCTGTGGACAGGATGAACACTGAAGCTTTCTTT

J gene: TRBJ1-6
V gene: TRBV6-6
D gene: .
clone size: .
CDR3 protein: CASSYASGSPLHF
CDR3 DNA: TGTGCCAGCAGTTACGCCAGCGGTTCACCCCTCCACTTT

J gene: TRBJ2-3
V gene: TRBV5-1
D gene: .
clone size: once
CDR3 protein: CASSFRDGDTQYF
CDR3 DNA: TGCGCCAGCAGCTTCAGGGATGGCGATACGCAGTATTTT

J gene: TRBJ2-1
V gene: TRBV9
D gene: TRBD2
clone size: .
CDR3 protein: CASSGTGTSGRAQQYNEQFF
CDR3 DNA: TGTGCCAGCAGCGGTACAGGGACTAGCGGGAGGGCCCAGCAGTACAATGAGCAGTTCTTC

J gene: TRBJ2-5
V gene: TRBV30
D gene: TRBD1
clone size: .
CDR3 protein: CAWNMDRGQETQYF
CDR3 DNA: TGTGCCTGGAATATGGACAGGGGCCAAGAGACCCAGTACTTC

J gene: TRBJ1-4
V gene: TRBV5-5
D gene: .
clone size: .
CDR3 protein: CARWNREIGATNEKLFF
CDR3 DNA: TGTGCAAGATGGAACAGGGAAATAGGGGCAACTAATGAAAAACTGTTTTTT

J gene: TRBJ2-7
V gene: TRBV7-8
D gene: TRBD2
clone size: .
CDR3 protein: CASSLGLAGREQYF
CDR3 DNA: TGTGCCAGCAGCTTGGGACTAGCGGGACGAGAGCAGTACTTC

J gene: TRBJ1-3
V gene: TRBV4-1
D gene: TRBD1
clone size: .
CDR3 protein: CASSQVGQGVGRTIYF
CDR3 DNA: TGCGCCAGCAGCCAAGTTGGTCAGGGGGTGGGTAGGACCATATATTTT

J gene: TRBJ2-2
V gene: TRBV19
D gene: .
clone size: .
CDR3 protein: CASRGAVNTGELFF
CDR3 DNA: TGTGCCAGTAGAGGGGCAGTAAACACCGGGGAGCTGTTTTTT

J gene: TRBJ2-4
V gene: TRBV9
D gene: TRBD2
clone size: .
CDR3 protein: CASSESYSGSAKNIQYF
CDR3 DNA: TGTGCCAGCAGTGAATCGTATAGCGGGAGCGCCAAAAACATTCAGTACTTC

J gene: TRBJ1-5
V gene: TRBV6-5
D gene: .
clone size: .
CDR3 protein: CASSQTLNQPQHF
CDR3 DNA: TGTGCCAGCAGTCAGACACTTAATCAGCCCCAGCATTTT